The 29 T cell receptor beta chains presented below share a single source sample, sequenced in a study of T cell repertoires in cytomegalovirus infection (dated by TCRdb to about 2019). The reads were generated on an Illumina HiSeq 1500. The raw public reads went through TCRdb reprocessing: fastp at Q25, MiXCR clone calling, in-frame beta chains kept. Each CDR3 protein gets just one entry, which takes the most common genes and DNA from the rows behind it. The sample table records 200,000 to 250,000 distinct CDR3 sequences; roughly 6.5% of these occur just once. The leading ten clones occupy about 6.5% of the sample. The specimen sequenced was PBMCs. These receptors came from a human donor in good health (CMV status not recorded). Some clones in this sample may be carry-over from other donors' samples.

This clonotype has at least ten counts. This chain uses TRBV20-1 with TRBJ2-5, with TRBD2 matching 11 bases. Germline V gives CDR1 DFQATT, CDR2 SNEGSKA (reference sequence). CDR3 length equals 17 residues. With 5 bases clipped from V and 2 bases from J, the junction kept 13 bases outside the gene matches. For the CDR3, the DNA is TGCAGTGCTGGCCGATACTCTAGCGGGGGGCAACAAGAGACCCAGTACTTC. It translates to CSAGRYSSGGQQETQYF.

This clonotype was found many times. The chain employs TRBV20-1 and TRBJ2-5; 7 bases align to TRBD1. The CDR3 totals 14 residues. Germline CDR1 reads DFQATT; CDR2 reads SNEGSKA (reference sequence). The V segment lost 0 bases and the J segment 2 bases; nucleotides outside the gene matches: 3. The CDR3 sequence: CSARDGTAQETQYF. For the CDR3, the DNA is TGCAGTGCTAGAGATGGGACAGCTCAAGAGACCCAGTACTTC.

This clonotype showed up just a few times. The chain has TRBV14 and TRBJ1-1; D call uncertain. This CDR3 spans 13 amino acids. V lost 0 bases, J lost 5 bases, and 7 bases lay in between. Germline V gene lookup returns CDR1 SGHDN and CDR2 FVKESK. This CDR3 is CASSQDWKTEAFF. In DNA form, the CDR3 reads TGTGCCAGCAGCCAAGATTGGAAGACTGAAGCTTTCTTT.

This clonotype came up many times. CDR3 residues: CASSLEAGRNYGYTF. The DNA for the CDR3 is TGTGCCAGCAGCTTAGAAGCAGGGAGGAACTATGGCTACACCTTC. V gene TRBV7-6 combines with J gene TRBJ1-2; D possibly corresponds to TRBD1 (5 bases). This CDR3 comprises 15 residues. The V gene lost 1 base and the J gene lost 2 bases, with 11 bases spanning the gap. Germline V lookup: CDR1 SGHVS, CDR2 FNYEAQ. Complete variable domain (other parts from reference TRBV7-6 and TRBJ1-2): GAGVSQSPRYKVTKRGQDVALRCDPISGHVSLYWYRQALGQGPEFLTYFNYEAQQDKSGLPNDRFSAERPEGSISTLTIQRTEQRDSAMYRCASSLEAGRNYGYTFGSGTRLTVV.

The genes are TRBV2 and TRBJ2-7, with a weak D call TRBD1 (6 bases). CDR3 length: 17 amino acids. The germline V gene encodes CDR1 SNHLY and CDR2 FYNNEI. Trimming removed 2 bases at V and 3 bases at J, with 20 bases between. CDR3 sequence reads: CASSELGWTANYYEQYF. DNA for the CDR3: TGTGCCAGCAGTGAACTGGGTTGGACAGCCAATTACTACGAGCAGTACTTC.

This clonotype came up many times. J is TRBJ2-5 and V is TRBV19, with 8 bases matching TRBD2. Germline loops: CDR1 LNHDA, CDR2 SQIVND (reference sequence). The CDR3 is made up of 15 amino acids. V shed 3 bases and J 5 bases; nucleotides not matched to a gene: 8. CDR3 in amino acids: CASSILGAGVETQYF. CDR3 nucleotides: TGTGCCAGTAGTATTCTGGGAGCGGGGGTCGAGACCCAGTACTTC.

This clonotype was recorded at least ten times. The rearrangement uses TRBV20-1 and TRBJ2-3, with 10 bases aligning to TRBD2. The junction had 2 bases not matched to a gene; V was cut back by 2 bases and J by 3 bases. Germline assignment: CDR1 DFQATT and CDR2 SNEGSKA (reference sequence). CDR3 size: 14 residues. In DNA, the CDR3 is TGCAGTGCTAGAAATAGCGGGGGGACAGATACGCAGTATTTT. Translating it yields CSARNSGGTDTQYF.

This clonotype occurred many times. V is TRBV7-2 and J is TRBJ2-5; D gene unclear. V was pared by 5 bases and J by 2 bases, with 9 bases between. CDR3 length: 13 residues. The germline V gene has CDR1 SGHTA and CDR2 FQGNSA. The DNA of the CDR3 is TGTGCCAGCAGCCTCCGTAGACAAGAGACCCAGTACTTC. As protein: CASSLRRQETQYF.

This clonotype appeared many times. This chain uses TRBV7-2 with TRBJ2-7; possible D gene TRBD2, 5 bases. The CDR3 totals 14 residues. Germline CDR1 and CDR2: SGHTA and FQGNSA. V was shortened by 5 bases and J by 2 bases, with 13 bases between the two germline ends. CDR3: CASSPRGQTYEQYF. The CDR3 bases are TGTGCCAGCAGCCCGAGAGGGCAGACCTACGAGCAGTACTTC.

Many counts were recorded for this clonotype. The V gene is TRBV6-6, the J gene TRBJ1-2, with 7 bases identical to TRBD1. V gave up 4 bases and J gave up 3 bases; unmatched junction bases: 5. Germline V gene data show CDR1 as MNHNY and CDR2 as SVGAGI (reference sequence). The CDR3 spans 14 residues. CDR3 in amino acids: CASSSQGTYYGYTF. CDR3 coding DNA: TGTGCCAGCAGTTCACAGGGGACCTACTATGGCTACACCTTC.

This clonotype was seen repeatedly, ten times or more. The gene calls are TRBV7-2 and TRBJ2-5; no clear D gene. V was pared by 3 bases and J by 5 bases, with 10 bases between. Germline CDR1 reads SGHTA; CDR2 reads FQGNSA. The CDR3 totals 13 residues. The CDR3 nucleotides read TGTGCCAGCAGCTTTTTGTATTACGAGACCCAGTACTTC. Its protein product is CASSFLYYETQYF.

This clonotype has at least ten counts. The chain is built from TRBV7-2 and TRBJ1-2; possible D gene TRBD1, 5 bases. The V gene lost 3 bases and the J gene lost 5 bases, with 16 bases spanning the gap. The CDR3 runs to 15 residues. In germline, CDR1 is SGHTA, CDR2 FQGNSA. CDR3 bases: TGTGCCAGCAGCTTGGCGGGGGGGGTTAATTATGGCTACACCTTC. Amino acid sequence: CASSLAGGVNYGYTF.

V usage is TRBV29-1 and J usage is TRBJ1-1; D gene unclear. The ends were cut back, 4 bases at V and 0 bases at J, with 3 bases in the middle. The CDR3 is 11 residues long. CDR1 is SQVTM and CDR2 is ANQGSEA in the germline V gene. Written as DNA, the CDR3 is TGCAGCGTTGCTATGAACACTGAAGCTTTCTTT. This translates into CSVAMNTEAFF.

This clonotype occurred many times. The chain joins TRBV6-1 to TRBJ2-7; 7 bases fit TRBD1. J gave up 3 bases and V 3 bases, and 14 bases lay outside the gene matches. CDR1 is MNHNS and CDR2 is SASEGT in the germline V gene. The CDR3 is 17 residues long. The CDR3 nucleotides read TGTGCCAGCAGTGACTCAAGGGACAGCCTCTTTTTCTACGAGCAGTACTTC. This codes for CASSDSRDSLFFYEQYF.

This clonotype was counted ten times or more. The genes are TRBV7-2 and TRBJ1-5; D gene uncertain. V gave up 4 bases and J gave up 3 bases, with 7 bases separating them. Looked up from germline, CDR1 is SGHTA and CDR2 is FQGNSA. This CDR3 spans 13 amino acids. The chain's CDR3 is CASSSGLNQPQHF. The DNA of the CDR3 is TGTGCCAGCAGCTCTGGCCTCAATCAGCCCCAGCATTTT.

In its sample, this clonotype was seen a few times. The chain joins TRBV27 to TRBJ2-1, with 11 nucleotides matching TRBD2. Germline V gives CDR1 MNHEY, CDR2 SMNVEV (reference sequence). The CDR3 contains 16 residues. The ends lost 5 bases at V and 7 bases at J; junction bases unmatched: 10. CDR3 residues: CASSPRLAGFANEQFF. The DNA of the CDR3 is TGTGCCAGCAGTCCAAGACTAGCGGGGTTCGCAAATGAGCAGTTCTTC.

At least ten counts were recorded for this clonotype. The gene calls are TRBV12-5 and TRBJ2-3; maybe TRBD1 (5 bases). From germline, CDR1 is LGHNT and CDR2 FRNRAP. This CDR3 is built from 16 residues. The V and J ends lost 6 bases and 1 base respectively, with 17 bases between them. The CDR3 is CASGQTVSVGTDTQYF. For the CDR3, the DNA is TGTGCTAGTGGCCAGACAGTTTCAGTAGGCACAGATACGCAGTATTTT. The variable domain in full, completed from reference TRBV12-5 and TRBJ2-3, reads DARVTQTPRHKVTEMGQEVTMRCQPILGHNTVFWYRQTMMQGLELLAYFRNRAPLDDSGMPKDRFSAEMPDATLATLKIQPSEPRDSAVYFCASGQTVSVGTDTQYFGPGTRLTVL.

This clonotype showed up many times. The V call is TRBV20-1, the J call TRBJ1-2; perhaps TRBD1 as D (5 bases). Germline lookup yields CDR1 DFQATT and CDR2 SNEGSKA (reference sequence). Between the trimmed V and J ends, which lost 4 bases and 4 bases, there was a span of 19 bases. This CDR3 contains 15 residues. The DNA of the CDR3 is TGCAGTGCTATCATCGGTCGGACGGGGCTCTATGGCTACACCTTC. It is translated as CSAIIGRTGLYGYTF.

In its sample, this clonotype was seen a few times. The chain links TRBV30 to TRBJ1-2, with D perhaps TRBD1 (5 bases). This CDR3 spans 14 amino acids. Trimming removed 4 bases from V and 1 base from J, with 13 bases in between. The germline V gene has CDR1 GTSNPN and CDR2 SVGIG (reference sequence). The CDR3 region is CAWNARGLNYGYTF. The CDR3 DNA reads as TGTGCCTGGAACGCCCGGGGCCTTAACTATGGCTACACCTTC. The entire variable domain, with the rest obtained from reference TRBV30 and TRBJ1-2, is as follows: SQTIHQWPATLVQPVGSPLSLECTVEGTSNPNLYWYRQAAGRGLQLLFYSVGIGQISSEVPQNLSASRPQDRQFILSSKKLLLSDSGFYLCAWNARGLNYGYTFGSGTRLTVV.

The chain recombines TRBV6-2 or TRBV6-3 with TRBJ2-4; D is uncertain. The germline V and J ends were trimmed by 0 bases and 0 bases, with 15 bases remaining between them. The CDR3 sequence is 18 residues long. Germline assignment: CDR1 MNHEY and CDR2 SVGEGT. CDR3 DNA sequence: TGTGCCAGCAGTTACTCGATGGGGAAACCTCTAGCCAAAAACATTCAGTACTTC. Its translation is CASSYSMGKPLAKNIQYF.

The chain uses TRBV5-5 and TRBJ1-2, with D possibly matching TRBD1 (6 bases). Looked up from germline, CDR1 is SGHKS and CDR2 is YYEKEE (reference sequence). CDR3 length equals 13 residues. V was cut by 6 bases and J by 2 bases, with 11 bases left in between. DNA of the CDR3: TGTGCCAGCACCCCGACAGGCAACTATGGCTACACCTTC. This codes for CASTPTGNYGYTF.

There are many counts of this clonotype. The chain couples TRBV30 to TRBJ2-3; 10 bases match TRBD2. CDR1 is GTSNPN, CDR2 SVGIG, per germline (reference sequence). The CDR3 is made up of 15 amino acids. With 0 bases clipped from V and 4 bases from J, the junction kept 4 bases outside the gene matches. CDR3 sequence (DNA): TGTGCCTGGAGTGTAGCGGGGGGGCCGTCAGATACGCAGTATTTT. It is translated as CAWSVAGGPSDTQYF.

This clonotype was counted at least ten times. The chain recombines TRBV20-1 with TRBJ2-3, with TRBD2 matching 13 bases. This CDR3 has 17 amino acids. Germline V gives CDR1 DFQATT, CDR2 SNEGSKA (reference sequence). Germline trimming cut 4 bases from V and 3 bases from J; bases unmatched to any gene: 10. CDR3 DNA sequence: TGCAGTGCTACGCTTTCGGGACTAGCGGGGATTACAGATACGCAGTATTTT. Residues: CSATLSGLAGITDTQYF.

In its sample, this clonotype was seen many times. V gene TRBV15 combines with J gene TRBJ2-2; TRBD1 is a possible D gene (6 bases). The CDR3 runs 16 residues. The V end lost 1 base, the J end lost 7 bases, and 16 bases lay between the germline ends. Germline V lookup: CDR1 LNHNV, CDR2 YYDKDF (reference sequence). CDR3 sequence: CATSRAHRVGGGELFF. DNA of the CDR3: TGTGCCACCAGCAGAGCCCACAGGGTCGGAGGCGGGGAGCTGTTTTTT.

This clonotype was observed at least ten times. J is TRBJ1-1 and V is TRBV14; D remains ambiguous. This CDR3 region has 15 residues. The V gene's germline CDR1 is SGHDN and CDR2 FVKESK. Trimming removed 1 base from V and 4 bases from J, with 13 bases in between. CDR3 sequence reads: CASSQVFGPITEAFF. DNA of the CDR3: TGTGCCAGCAGCCAAGTTTTTGGGCCGATCACTGAAGCTTTCTTT.

This clonotype has at least ten counts. The chain is built from TRBV10-3 and TRBJ1-2, with TRBD1 matching 8 bases. CDR3 length: 11 residues. Germline V CDR1 and CDR2: ENHRY, SYGVKD. Unmatched junction bases numbered 0, after V lost 4 bases and J lost 8 bases. CDR3 residues: CAISGQGGYTF. In nucleotides, the CDR3 is TGTGCCATCAGTGGACAGGGGGGCTACACCTTC.

This clonotype was seen at least ten times. The V gene is TRBV7-9, the J gene TRBJ2-1, with D tentatively TRBD2 (7 bases). V dropped 2 bases and J dropped 4 bases, with 15 bases sitting between them. This CDR3 region has 16 residues. CDR1 SEHNR and CDR2 FQNEAQ come from the germline V gene (reference sequence). CDR3 coding DNA: TGTGCCAGCAGCTTATGGCTGGCGGGGGCTTACAATGAGCAGTTCTTC. This gives the protein CASSLWLAGAYNEQFF.

Many counts were recorded for this clonotype. This chain links TRBV7-8 with TRBJ2-7; 10 bases match TRBD1. Per germline, CDR1 SGHVS and CDR2 FQNEAQ. The CDR3 is 13 amino acids. V lost 6 bases, J lost 7 bases, and 6 bases stayed unmatched. DNA for the CDR3: TGTGCCAGCAGGGGGGACAGGGGCTGGGAGCAGTACTTC. The encoded protein is CASRGDRGWEQYF.

This clonotype has at least ten counts. The chain couples TRBV7-2 to TRBJ1-1; D unclear. V lost 5 bases to trimming and J lost 2 bases, with 15 bases between them. The germline V gene encodes CDR1 SGHTA and CDR2 FQGNSA. The CDR3 spans 15 residues. The CDR3 DNA sequence: TGTGCCAGCAGCCCTTCGTACGTTGCTAACACTGAAGCTTTCTTT. It encodes CASSPSYVANTEAFF.